A selection of T cell receptor beta chains follows, all from one sample in a study of shared clonotypes between healthy human individuals. TCRdb's copy holds only in-frame clones and misses some; the assay was immunoSEQ multiplex PCR. The sample carries under 850,000 clones, 72% recorded once. The specimen sequenced was memory CD4+ T cells sorted from blood. These receptors all come from a woman aged 25 to 45 in good health. The CDR3 runs from the conserved cysteine through the conserved F or W. D genes are given only for firm matches. Part of the rows lack a size; the others show once, few, many or a class for expanded clones.

>.|.|TRBJ2-1|TRBV20-1
CSAGGQGEQFF
TGCAGTGCTGGGGGTCAGGGTGAGCAGTTCTTC
>.|TRBD1|TRBJ2-2|TRBV30
CACNRGLDGELFF
TGTGCCTGTAACAGGGGGCTGGACGGGGAGCTGTTTTTT
>.|TRBD2|TRBJ2-1|TRBV18
CASSPFGTSGSDEQFF
TGTGCCAGCTCACCTTTCGGGACTAGCGGGAGTGATGAGCAGTTCTTC
>.|.|TRBJ2-5|TRBV29-1
CSVEDEARETQYF
TGCAGCGTTGAAGATGAGGCGCGAGAGACCCAGTACTTC
>.|.|TRBJ2-2|TRBV7-6
CASSLVGGEPGELFF
TGTGCCAGCAGCTTAGTAGGGGGGGAGCCCGGGGAGCTGTTTTTT
>.|TRBD1|TRBJ1-5|TRBV2
CASSRTGGNSNQPQHF
TGTGCCAGCAGCCGCACAGGGGGAAATAGCAATCAGCCCCAGCATTTT
>.|.|TRBJ2-5|TRBV19
CASSITGTYKETQYF
TGTGCCAGTAGTATCACCGGGACTTATAAAGAGACCCAGTACTTC
>.|TRBD2|TRBJ2-4|TRBV4-1
CASSSSGSRNIQYF
TGCGCCAGCAGCTCTAGCGGGAGCAGGAACATTCAGTACTTC
>.|TRBD2|TRBJ2-7|TRBV5-5
CASSTGLAGDIYEQYF
TGTGCCAGCAGCACCGGACTAGCGGGAGACATTTACGAGCAGTACTTC
>once|.|TRBJ2-1|TRBV7-9
CASSLGESDYNEQFF
TGTGCCAGCAGCTTAGGCGAGTCGGATTACAATGAGCAGTTCTTC
>.|TRBD1|TRBJ2-2|TRBV19
CASSPLGTGSGGELFF
TGTGCCAGTAGTCCCCTTGGGACAGGGTCCGGCGGGGAGCTGTTTTTT
>.|.|TRBJ1-5|TRBV27
CASSLNRDGNQPQHF
TGTGCCAGCAGTTTAAACAGGGATGGCAATCAGCCCCAGCATTTT
>.|.|TRBJ2-3|TRBV11-2
CASSPTFASTDTQYF
TGTGCCAGCAGCCCCACGTTCGCTTCCACAGATACGCAGTATTTT
>.|.|TRBJ2-7|TRBV6-5
CASSYSGGRAYEQYF
TGTGCCAGCAGTTACTCCGGGGGGCGGGCCTACGAGCAGTACTTC
>.|.|TRBJ1-3|TRBV4-2
CASSQDKVTGNTIYF
TGTGCCAGCAGCCAAGACAAGGTAACAGGAAACACCATATATTTT
>.|.|TRBJ1-2|TRBV5-1
CASSPPSGGNGYTF
TGCGCCAGCAGCCCCCCGTCGGGGGGTAATGGCTACACCTTC
>.|.|TRBJ2-2|TRBV14
CASSQDRVTGELFF
TGTGCCAGCAGCCAAGACAGGGTGACCGGGGAGCTGTTTTTT
>.|.|TRBJ1-5|TRBV28
CASRGYQNQPQHF
TGTGCCAGCAGGGGCTACCAAAATCAGCCCCAGCATTTT
>few|.|TRBJ2-7|TRBV5-6
CAKTRSYEQYF
TGTGCCAAGACACGGTCCTACGAGCAGTACTTC
>.|.|TRBJ2-3|TRBV27
CASSFGQTPSTDTQYF
TGTGCCAGCAGTTTTGGGCAGACCCCTAGCACAGATACGCAGTATTTT
>.|.|TRBJ2-7|TRBV2
CASRTPYRFPSYEQYF
TGTGCCAGCAGAACCCCATACAGGTTTCCCTCCTACGAGCAGTACTTC
>.|.|TRBJ2-2|TRBV25-1
CASSDPYGAGELFF
TGTGCCAGCAGTGACCCGTACGGAGCCGGGGAGCTGTTTTTT
>many|.|TRBJ1-3|TRBV7-9
CASSPRSLPSGNTIYF
TGTGCCAGCAGCCCACGTAGCCTCCCTTCTGGAAACACCATATATTTT
>.|TRBD1|TRBJ2-7|TRBV6-5
CASSSDRGTIYEQYF
TGTGCCAGCAGCTCCGACAGGGGAACTATATACGAGCAGTACTTC
>.|.|TRBJ2-2|TRBV7-6
CASSLQGNTGELFF
TGTGCCAGCAGCTTACAGGGTAACACCGGGGAGCTGTTTTTT
>.|.|TRBJ2-2|TRBV18
CASSPPSPRTGELFF
TGTGCCAGCTCACCACCTTCCCCAAGAACCGGGGAGCTGTTTTTT
>few|.|TRBJ2-2|TRBV7-2
CASSPYWDGELFF
TGTGCCAGCAGCCCGTATTGGGACGGGGAGCTGTTTTTT
>.|TRBD1|TRBJ2-2|TRBV14
CASSQQGAVGELFF
TGTGCCAGCAGCCAACAGGGGGCGGTTGGGGAGCTGTTTTTT
>.|.|TRBJ1-5|TRBV14
CASSQGAGAVRGNQPQHF
TGTGCCAGCAGCCAAGGCGCAGGAGCCGTAAGAGGCAATCAGCCCCAGCATTTT
>few|.|TRBJ1-1|TRBV5-5
CASSPAAGNTEAFF
TGTGCCAGCAGCCCGGCCGCCGGGAACACTGAAGCTTTCTTT
>.|TRBD2|TRBJ2-7|TRBV2
CASMALTSGPYEQYF
TGTGCCAGCATGGCCCTAACTAGCGGACCCTACGAGCAGTACTTC
>.|TRBD2|TRBJ2-1|TRBV28
CASSPPSLAGVDNEQFF
TGTGCCAGCAGTCCGCCATCCCTAGCGGGAGTTGACAATGAGCAGTTCTTC
>.|.|TRBJ1-3|TRBV11-2
CASSLDSVSGNTIYF
TGTGCCAGCAGCTTAGATTCCGTCTCTGGAAACACCATATATTTT
>.|.|TRBJ1-1|TRBV28
CASSSLFNTEAFF
TGTGCCAGCAGTTCACTCTTTAACACTGAAGCTTTCTTT
>.|TRBD1|TRBJ2-3|TRBV29-1
CSVNTGADTQYF
TGCAGCGTTAACACAGGGGCAGATACGCAGTATTTT
>once|.|TRBJ1-2|TRBV11-2
CASSLDRGTGGYTF
TGTGCCAGCAGCTTAGATCGGGGAACAGGGGGCTACACCTTC
>.|.|TRBJ1-4|TRBV19
CASSRALRQAVNEKLFF
TGTGCCAGTAGTAGGGCCCTGCGACAGGCCGTAAATGAAAAACTGTTTTTT
>few|.|TRBJ1-1|TRBV19
CASSIDPGRMNTEAFF
TGTGCCAGTAGTATAGACCCGGGACGCATGAACACTGAAGCTTTCTTT
>.|.|TRBJ2-7|TRBV7-3
CASSLSQGPPYEQYF
TGTGCCAGCAGCTTATCCCAGGGTCCCCCCTACGAGCAGTACTTC
>.|.|TRBJ2-5|TRBV5-1
CASSAGQAQYF
TGCGCCAGCAGCGCGGGGCAGGCCCAGTACTTC
>.|TRBD1|TRBJ2-1|TRBV18
CASSPGQDTYNEQFF
TGTGCCAGCTCACCGGGACAGGACACCTACAATGAGCAGTTCTTC
>once|.|TRBJ2-2|TRBV28
CASRIGTLNTGELFF
TGTGCCAGCAGGATCGGGACACTGAACACCGGGGAGCTGTTTTTT
>few|.|TRBJ1-2|TRBV2
CASSEGGPYGYTF
TGTGCCAGCAGTGAGGGGGGCCCTTATGGCTACACCTTC
>.|TRBD2|TRBJ2-1|TRBV2
CASSDPTSGRAEGSYNEQFF
TGTGCCAGCAGTGACCCGACTAGCGGGAGGGCCGAGGGATCCTACAATGAGCAGTTCTTC
>once|.|TRBJ2-7|TRBV2
CASKRTAGGQYF
TGTGCCAGCAAACGGACCGCCGGTGGGCAGTACTTC
>.|.|TRBJ1-1|TRBV29-1
CSVWDGNTEAFF
TGCAGCGTTTGGGACGGGAACACTGAAGCTTTCTTT
>.|TRBD1|TRBJ1-5|TRBV7-9
CASSLWTGGGGNQPQHF
TGTGCCAGCAGCTTATGGACAGGGGGAGGGGGCAATCAGCCCCAGCATTTT
>.|.|TRBJ2-1|TRBV9
CASSGPGTRREQFF
TGTGCCAGCAGCGGACCCGGGACACGAAGGGAGCAGTTCTTC
>.|.|TRBJ2-1|TRBV7-9
CASSLDSSFYNEQFF
TGTGCCAGCAGCTTAGATTCTAGCTTCTACAATGAGCAGTTCTTC
>.|.|TRBJ2-1|TRBV15
CATSRDTGVIYNEQFF
TGTGCCACCAGCAGAGATACCGGGGTTATATACAATGAGCAGTTCTTC
>.|.|TRBJ2-3|TRBV10-2
CASSYDHTDTQYF
TGCGCCAGCAGTTACGACCACACAGATACGCAGTATTTT
>.|TRBD2|TRBJ2-7|TRBV7-2
CASSLAGGISYEQYF
TGTGCCAGCAGCCTGGCGGGAGGGATCTCCTACGAGCAGTACTTC
>.|.|TRBJ2-7|TRBV27
CASSLDSPTSEQYF
TGTGCCAGCAGTTTAGACTCGCCGACCTCCGAGCAGTACTTC